The entry below gives a single T cell receptor beta chain sequence along with its context. The data are from a study of blood T cell repertoires in COVID-19. Across the study: Whether acute or convalescent, the COVID-19 samples came from the United States, Italy and Spain.

The CDR3 has 14 residues. Trimming left V 5 bases short and J 3 bases short, with 13 bases between. Germline V CDR1 and CDR2: LNHDA, SQIVND (reference sequence). Produced via immunoSEQ multiplex PCR; TCRdb's table is partial and in-frame only. The sample carries 200,000 to 300,000 clones, 75% to 90% recorded once. This chain uses TRBV19 with TRBJ1-2; the D gene is possibly TRBD1 (6 bases). The sample was peripheral blood. This clonotype was sampled from a woman in her sixties with active or convalescent COVID-19. The CDR3 DNA reads as TGTGCCAGTAGTCCTCCAGGGGTAGACTATGGCTACACCTTC. Protein sequence: CASSPPGVDYGYTF.